These 10 T cell receptor beta chains were sequenced from one sample in a study of cytomegalovirus exposure and HLA in healthy donors (dated 2017 in TCRdb). The library relied on the immunoSEQ multiplex PCR assay. For the multiplex PCR, a mixture combining 60 forward primers for TCR Vbeta segments and 13 reverse primers for TCR Jbeta segments was used. TCRdb provides this immuneACCESS table in a form limited to in-frame rearrangements. Some clones are lacking; in checked studies, under half of them reflect an unresolved V gene, and why the rest are absent is not known. The sample table contains 35,000 to 40,000 clones; only one count was recorded for 85% to 95% of them. The top ten clonotypes cover about 2.5% of the sample. The sample was PBMCs. These receptors were taken from a woman under 30 in good health and CMV-seronegative.

This chain joins TRBV30 and TRBJ2-5, with TRBD2 matching over 7 bases. Germline CDR1 GTSNPN, CDR2 SVGIG (reference sequence). CDR3 size: 14 residues. The V segment lost 2 bases and the J segment 2 bases; nucleotides outside the gene matches: 5. The CDR3 spells CAWSRLAEQETQYF. CDR3 bases: TGTGCCTGGAGTCGACTAGCAGAACAAGAGACCCAGTACTTC.

This sequence joins TRBV29-1 and TRBJ2-2, with D possibly matching TRBD1 (5 bases). V was shortened by 6 bases and J by 7 bases, with 18 bases between the two germline ends. CDR3 size: 14 residues. Germline CDR1 reads SQVTM; CDR2 reads ANQGSEA. Here the CDR3 reads CSVTGHLKGGELFF. DNA for the CDR3: TGCAGCGTAACAGGACATCTGAAGGGCGGGGAGCTGTTTTTT.

The chain combines TRBV5-1 with TRBJ2-4, with a tentative D call TRBD2 (6 bases). There are 15 residues in the CDR3. CDR1 SGHRS and CDR2 YFSETQ come from the germline V gene. Deletions cut 4 bases from V and 2 bases from J, with 13 bases between. The CDR3 nucleotides are TGCGCCAGCAGCACCGGGACTCTCACCAAAAACATTCAGTACTTC. It encodes CASSTGTLTKNIQYF.

The V gene is TRBV15, the J gene TRBJ2-3, with 12 bases lining up with TRBD2. Germline assignment: CDR1 LNHNV and CDR2 YYDKDF (reference sequence). This CDR3 is 16 amino acids long. J gave up 2 bases and V 6 bases, and 6 bases lay outside the gene matches. This CDR3 is CATSLLAGGTTDTQYF. The CDR3 DNA follows: TGTGCCACCAGTTTACTAGCGGGGGGTACCACAGATACGCAGTATTTT. Combining the CDR3 with reference TRBV15 and TRBJ2-3 gives the whole variable domain DAMVIQNPRYQVTQFGKPVTLSCSQTLNHNVMYWYQQKSSQAPKLLFHYYDKDFNNEADTPDNFQSRRPNTSFCFLDIRSPGLGDTAMYLCATSLLAGGTTDTQYFGPGTRLTVL.

V and J are TRBV19 and TRBJ1-2, with D unresolved. The V end was cut by 3 bases, the J end by 8 bases, with 10 bases between. Germline values: CDR1 LNHDA, CDR2 SQIVND (reference sequence). This CDR3 is 12 amino acids long. The CDR3 here is CASSIRGAGYTF. CDR3 bases: TGTGCCAGTAGTATTCGGGGTGCGGGCTACACCTTC.

The rearrangement links TRBV19 to TRBJ1-3; D ambiguous. The germline V and J ends were trimmed by 3 bases and 0 bases, with 15 bases remaining between them. The CDR3 sequence is 17 residues long. CDR1 LNHDA and CDR2 SQIVND come from the germline V gene (reference sequence). CDR3 amino acids: CASSIGASLRSGNTIYF. CDR3 DNA sequence: TGTGCCAGTAGTATCGGAGCTTCTCTCCGCTCTGGAAACACCATATATTTT.

The V gene is TRBV30, the J gene TRBJ1-2; 8 bases align to TRBD1. The CDR3 has 13 residues. Germline CDR1 is GTSNPN and CDR2 is SVGIG (reference sequence). Trimming removed 3 bases from V and 7 bases from J; junction bases left unmatched: 7. The CDR3 is CAWSQGALGGYTF. CDR3 bases: TGTGCCTGGAGCCAGGGGGCGCTAGGTGGCTACACCTTC. Filled out from reference TRBV30 and TRBJ1-2, the complete variable domain reads SQTIHQWPATLVQPVGSPLSLECTVEGTSNPNLYWYRQAAGRGLQLLFYSVGIGQISSEVPQNLSASRPQDRQFILSSKKLLLSDSGFYLCAWSQGALGGYTFGSGTRLTVV.

This clone was picked up a small number of times. This chain uses TRBV6-4 with TRBJ2-3; TRBD1 agrees at 8 bases. Germline V gene lookup returns CDR1 MRHNA and CDR2 SNTAGT. V shed 4 bases and J 1 base; nucleotides not matched to a gene: 4. This CDR3 is 15 amino acids long. CDR3 residues: CASSVETGGTDTQYF. The CDR3 nucleotides read TGTGCCAGCAGTGTGGAGACAGGGGGCACAGATACGCAGTATTTT.

Details on this clone: Relative to the germline gene, one junction end is altered; a read error may explain this. The chain employs TRBV7-9 and TRBJ2-1; 12 bases fit TRBD1. Germline CDR1 and CDR2: SEHNR and FQNEAQ (reference sequence). The CDR3 has 16 residues. CDR3 in DNA: TGTTCCAGCAGCCTCCAGGGACAGGGGGCGGTCAATGAGCAGTTCTTC. As protein: CSSSLQGQGAVNEQFF.

The chain links TRBV19 to TRBJ2-7, with no clear D. Trimming took off 5 bases at V and 0 bases at J, with 11 bases between the two ends. This CDR3 has 14 residues. CDR1 is LNHDA and CDR2 is SQIVND in the germline V gene (reference sequence). The CDR3 DNA follows: TGTGCCAGTAGTGGTCAGATAAGCTCCTACGAGCAGTACTTC. Translation: CASSGQISSYEQYF.